This TCR beta chain was recovered during a study of T cell responses to AZD1222 COVID-19 vaccine. Germline V CDR1 and CDR2: LGHDT, YNNKEL (reference sequence). Trimming cost V 7 bases and J 7 bases, with 11 bases left between them. The CDR3 runs to 12 residues. Method: immunoSEQ multiplex PCR; TCRdb's copy keeps in-frame clones and lacks some. Of some 120,000 clones listed, 80% to 90% were seen once; the top ten hold roughly a sixth. Points from the study as a whole: Baseline serostatus was positive in only a handful of AZD1222 recipients. In all cases, repertoires were sampled only after the peak T cell response. Two AZD1222 administrations were followed by greater Spike-specific TCR breadth and depth.

On this clone itself: No antigen is known for it.

This TCR came from an adult in good health. The rearrangement joins TRBV3-1 (or the pseudogene TRBV3-2) to TRBJ1-5; TRBD1 is a possible D gene (5 bases). Sequences were derived from peripheral blood, sampled on day 0 of MenACWY control vaccination. Here the CDR3 reads CASTSPGQPQHF. The DNA for the CDR3 is TGTGCCAGCACCTCACCAGGGCAGCCCCAGCATTTT.